The T cell receptor beta chain under discussion was sequenced for a study of cytomegalovirus exposure and HLA in healthy donors (TCRdb year 2017). With respect to the entire study: An earlier analysis of 587 of the donors reported around 280 Gb of sequence data and around 110 million unique TCR beta sequences obtained from around 190 million T cells. About 320 gigabases of sequencing data and 78 million or so unique TCR sequences were included in an early release covering about 600 HLA-typed donors. Among the approximately 400 genotyped donors, roughly 80% belonged to the genetic ancestry cluster associated with self-reported Caucasian donors. The aim of the study was to test whether cataloging public T cell receptors could identify signatures of past pathogen exposure. The study used immunosequencing to profile the T cell repertoires of approximately 630 subjects and linked those repertoires to cytomegalovirus serostatus. Besides the first cohort of approximately 670 subjects, a separate validation cohort made up of over 95 different subjects was used. High-throughput TCR immunosequencing, statistical association of individual TCRs with disease status, and machine learning were combined to predict cytomegalovirus infection status. A later analysis re-examined previously published TCR beta repertoires from just over 650 donors and added high-resolution HLA genotyping to investigate patterns of TCR occurrence. The later analysis used no new phenotypic data to find candidate immune exposures, relying instead on TCR beta sequences and their occurrence across donors. An earlier analysis of 500 to 750 of the donors applied high-throughput TCR beta sequencing to assess whether each TCR beta V gene segment acted as functional or pseudogenic. Donor age, sex, ethnicity and CMV serostatus were collected together with the repertoire data. A later genetic analysis took genome-wide SNP genotypes for about 55% of the 666 donors and used that subset as a discovery cohort. Every discovery cohort repertoire had been produced on one sequencing platform. HLA typing included class I and class II loci at four-digit resolution. Typing coverage varied by locus: roughly 620-640 donors for A, B, C, DRB1 and DQB1; approximately 500 for DQA1; about 590 for DPA1; some 470 for DPB1. Roughly five DR-DQ haplotypes were treated as single units for association and clustering because of strong linkage in the cohort. Among roughly 400 genotyped donors of the cohort, an average of about 240,000 unique TCR beta nucleotide sequences were sequenced per donor, around a sixth of them non-productive.

The cohort consisted of 600 to 700 healthy bone marrow donors. At the time of sampling, all cohort members were nominally healthy, though unrecorded immune exposures were likely present. The donor tested CMV seropositive, placing the donor among the approximately 310 seropositive members of the cohort. A peripheral blood sample was provided by each donor, and peripheral blood mononuclear cells were used for TCR beta sequencing. The Qiagen DNeasy Blood Extraction Kit was used to extract genomic DNA from the blood cell samples. The library was produced with the immunoSEQ multiplex PCR assay. The multiplex PCR relied on a mix of 60 forward primers for TCR Vbeta segments and 13 reverse primers for TCR Jbeta segments. A multiplex PCR assay on genomic DNA amplified the CDR3 region of rearranged TCR beta genes. On the Illumina HiSeq System, the amplified TCR beta libraries were sequenced as 87-base-pair reads. Turning to the authors' computational methods: A later analysis tallied tens of millions of unique TCR beta chains across the 600 to 700 repertoires, and about 10 million of those chains were shared by two or more donors. Raw reads were error-corrected and collapsed into unique sequences with a nearest-neighbor algorithm that merged closely related sequences to remove PCR and sequencing errors. Alignment of CDR3 sequences to IMGT reference sequences was used to assign V, D and J gene segments. For a sequence to be retained, a match of at least six nucleotides to both a V gene segment and a J gene segment was required. A rearrangement counted as productive if the CDR3 had no stop codons and remained in frame with V and J, and every other rearrangement counted as non-productive. Following IMGT convention, CDR3 was defined as the stretch from the second conserved V-encoded cysteine up to the conserved J-encoded phenylalanine. In an earlier analysis of just under 600 of the donors, sequences lacking an unambiguous match to a single V gene segment were excluded. In an earlier analysis of a few hundred of the donors, V segments were called functional above 56.7% productive rearrangements and were called segregating when the between-donor standard deviation exceeded 5%. To diagnose cytomegalovirus status from the catalog of TCR beta chain sequences, a statistical classification framework was built. In a later analysis, V and J genes were assigned by comparing TCR nucleotide sequences against IMGT/GENE-DB human TR gene sequences. In a later analysis, CDR3 sequences and most-parsimonious VDJ recombination scenarios were assigned using the TCRdist pipeline. In a later analysis, every TCR beta chain was defined by the combination of its CDR3 amino acid sequence and its V-gene family, and reads without a unique V-gene family were dropped. To address suspected cross-contamination and a sequencing artifact, a later analysis removed approximately 600 highly shared, low-generation-probability nucleotide sequences. In a later analysis, a clonal expansion index for each public chain was calculated from normalized within-repertoire ranks of inferred template counts. In a later analysis, generation probabilities were computed using a VDJ recombination model fitted to out-of-frame rearrangements, and the results were checked against IGoR. A later analysis scored TCR-TCR, TCR-HLA and TCR-CMV co-occurrence with hypergeometric tests, applying a repertoire-size bias correction to TCR pairs. False discovery rates were estimated in a later analysis by permuting HLA or CMV assignments 20 times. In a later analysis, co-occurring TCRs were grouped using DBSCAN, and TCRdist sequence similarity was added for clustering within HLA-allele-positive subsets. Co-occurrence clustering excluded repertoires with fewer than 30,000 or more than 120,000 public chains, plus five with anomalous nucleotide sharing. TCRdb limited this immuneACCESS table to in-frame rearrangements with V and J called. A share of clones is missing; checked studies link under half to unresolved V genes, and the rest is unexplained. The V and J calls and the clone size are those of that table, but D and trimming were determined from the DNA. This sample's listing comprises around 60,000 clones. Of the sample, roughly 5.4% falls within the top ten clones.

Note on this clone: The antigen it recognizes is unknown. Germline and junction disagree at one end, which may indicate a read error.

Looking up the germline V gene yields CDR1 SGHTA and CDR2 FQGTGA. The CDR3, from cysteine to phenylalanine, totals 15 residues. Just the 45-base CDR3 DNA is kept, in frame starting at base 1. Beyond this particular receptor, the publication reports: In a later analysis, TCR association rates were found to vary across HLA loci, with the most associated TCRs seen for DRB1 alleles and the fewest for HLA-C alleles. The cohort was sequenced for TCR beta chains only, and without alpha or paired-chain data the features that could be detected were limited. The authors suggested that the approach could potentially be extended to other disease states and immunological phenotypes. Specific HLA alleles were associated with 15,000 to 20,000 TCR beta sequences at a false discovery rate of 0.05 in a later analysis. The 87-base-pair reads could not distinguish some IMGT-functional V segments, including TRBV6-2 and TRBV6-3, so those segments were excluded. Immune exposure information for the cohort was limited to CMV serostatus. According to a later genetic analysis, donors in an Asian-associated ancestry cluster had fewer N-insertions in productive TCRs than the approximately 710-donor mean. Because HLA typing was unavailable for some donors at each locus, only the typed subset was used in association tests. Correlated functional status among segregating V segments might reflect linkage disequilibrium, but an unknown experimental factor could not be ruled out. A cluster of highly shared sequence variants was judged likely to represent a technical artifact of the sequencing pipeline. Roughly uniform sequencing depth across donors was assumed in presence/absence analyses, although this assumption may not hold. According to a later analysis, most CMV-associated TCR beta chains appeared to be HLA-restricted, and the HLA associations seemed to be driven largely by CMV exposure. An earlier analysis of several hundred of the donors showed that most TCR beta V segments appeared in productive rearrangements either about 87% or about 30% of the time, which broadly matched IMGT annotations. In a later analysis, HLA-associated TCR beta chains showed more clonal expansion and lower generation probabilities than non-associated chains that were equally common. A further reported finding was that TCR beta sequences accurately predicted the HLA-A and HLA-B alleles for most subjects in the first cohort. A few of the identified cytomegalovirus-associated TCR beta chains were confirmed in vitro to be specific for cytomegalovirus antigens. According to a later analysis, parvovirus B19, influenza, CMV and Epstein-Barr virus appeared linked to several top co-occurrence clusters. In a later genetic analysis, a missense DCLRE1C variant was associated with V-gene and J-gene trimming of TCR beta chains, and the association was replicated in an independent cohort. When HLA alleles, especially DR and DQ, strongly co-occurred, TCR associations were difficult to assign to individual alleles. Because counts were too low, seventeen rarely observed V segments, including chromosome 9 orphons, were left out of the earlier analysis of roughly 600 of the donors. In the study, around 150 TCR beta chains were listed as associated with cytomegalovirus. Across donors, most TCR sequences were observed very rarely, whereas some public TCRs were present in many individuals. The classifier was reported to diagnose cytomegalovirus status with high specificity and sensitivity in both the original and validation cohorts.

The chain uses TRBV7-3 and TRBJ2-3, with 7 bases aligning to TRBD2. This receptor was identified in a man aged 30-40 years in good health and CMV-seropositive. The material sequenced was PBMCs. At the DNA level, the sequence is TGTGCCAGCAGCCCGACGGGGGGACCCACAGATAAGCAGTATTTT. Its coded protein is CASSPTGGPTDKQYF.